This T cell receptor (beta chain) was retrieved from a study of blood T cell repertoires in COVID-19. As for the study in general: Acute and convalescent COVID-19 specimens originated in the United States, Italy and Spain. T cells, B-cell-depleted T cells, or PBMCs provided the cDNA or gDNA that served as material.

This clone was seen just once. The CDR3 totals 14 residues. CDR1 and CDR2 (germline): MNHEY, SMNVEV (reference sequence). Germline trimming cut 5 bases from V and 4 bases from J; bases unmatched to any gene: 7. Authors' data handling: Estimated nucleated cell counts came from reference gene primer amplification. Libraries were prepared by immunoSEQ multiplex PCR; TCRdb keeps only in-frame clonotypes and omits some of them. Clone size and the V and J calls come from that table; the DNA yielded D and trimming. The sample carries some 45,000 clones, approximately 80% recorded once. The rearrangement uses TRBV27 and TRBJ2-7; TRBD1 aligns across 8 bases. The TCR was taken from a woman aged 60 to 75 with acute or convalescent COVID-19. The sequenced sample was peripheral blood. CDR3 coding DNA: TGTGCCAGCAGTCACCCAGGGGGCGGGTACGAGCAGTACTTC. Translated, it gives CASSHPGGGYEQYF.